This TCR beta chain appears in the sequencing data of a study of cytomegalovirus exposure and HLA in healthy donors. Findings and caveats of the study: Across donors, most TCRs were seen rarely, yet some public ones were widespread. In most subjects, TCR beta sequences reportedly gave accurate predictions of HLA-A and HLA-B alleles. It was taken for granted in presence/absence analyses that sequencing depth across donors was roughly uniform.

Despite likely unrecorded immune exposures, the donors were nominally healthy at the time of sampling. The PCR employed 60 Vbeta primers together with 13 Jbeta primers. Data came from immunoSEQ multiplex PCR; TCRdb stores just in-frame clones and leaves some out. The table records about 160,000 clones, around 80% of them present only once. Trimming took off 7 bases at V and 0 bases at J, with 6 bases between the two ends. The CDR3 spans 13 residues. Looked up from germline, CDR1 is MNHEY and CDR2 is SVGAGI. Comment on this clone: Its specificity is unknown.

Material for sequencing was PBMCs. The sequence derives from a man between 40 and 49 years old in good health and CMV-seronegative. The V and J genes are TRBV6-5 and TRBJ2-2; D unresolved. As DNA, the CDR3 is TGTGCCAGCATCTCGGCGAACACCGGGGAGCTGTTTTTT. Translating it yields CASISANTGELFF.